The rows below give T cell receptor beta chains drawn from one sample of a study of cytotoxic CD8 clonotypes in ibrutinib-treated CLL. Sequenced by immunoSEQ multiplex PCR; TCRdb stores in-frame clones only, minus some. There are about 140,000 clones in the sample; roughly 80% occur only once, and around a quarter lies in the top ten. Source: PBMCs, taken after 12 months of ibrutinib treatment. The receptor set was obtained from a human donor with chronic lymphocytic leukemia. Both conserved end residues are part of each CDR3. The D gene is left open where the match is weak. Size is omitted from some rows. Given values are once, few, many or a class for expanded clones.

CDR3 DNA: TGTGCCATCAGTGAATCATACGGACGGGGGAATAGCAATCAGCCCCAGCATTTT
CDR3 protein: CAISESYGRGNSNQPQHF
V gene: TRBV10-3
J gene: TRBJ1-5
D gene: -
clone size: -

CDR3 DNA: TGCGCCAGCAGCTGGGAGCGGGTGAACTCCTACGAGCAGTACTTC
CDR3 protein: CASSWERVNSYEQYF
V gene: TRBV5-1
J gene: TRBJ2-7
D gene: -
clone size: -

CDR3 DNA: TGTGCCAGCTCACCATCGACGGGGGAGTCTGGGGCCAACGTCCTGACTTTC
CDR3 protein: CASSPSTGESGANVLTF
V gene: TRBV18
J gene: TRBJ2-6
D gene: -
clone size: -

CDR3 DNA: TGTGCCAGCATGACAGACGTCCAAGAGACCCAGTACTTC
CDR3 protein: CASMTDVQETQYF
V gene: TRBV25-1
J gene: TRBJ2-5
D gene: -
clone size: once

CDR3 DNA: TGTGCCAGCGTTTCGGCAGGGGGCAACGAGCAGTACTTC
CDR3 protein: CASVSAGGNEQYF
V gene: TRBV28
J gene: TRBJ2-7
D gene: TRBD1
clone size: -

CDR3 DNA: TGCGCCAGCAGCCCGGACGGTAGCAATCAGCCCCAGCATTTT
CDR3 protein: CASSPDGSNQPQHF
V gene: TRBV5-1
J gene: TRBJ1-5
D gene: -
clone size: -

CDR3 DNA: TGTGCCAGTAGACAGGGGAATCAGCCCCAGCATTTT
CDR3 protein: CASRQGNQPQHF
V gene: TRBV19
J gene: TRBJ1-5
D gene: TRBD1
clone size: -

CDR3 DNA: TGCGCCAGCAGCCAAGAGGACAGGGGGAACCACGAGCAGTACTTC
CDR3 protein: CASSQEDRGNHEQYF
V gene: TRBV4-1
J gene: TRBJ2-7
D gene: TRBD1
clone size: medium-sized

CDR3 DNA: TGTGCCAGCAGGAAAGACCTAGCGGATAGCTCTGGGGCCAACGTCCTGACTTTC
CDR3 protein: CASRKDLADSSGANVLTF
V gene: TRBV2
J gene: TRBJ2-6
D gene: TRBD2
clone size: -

CDR3 DNA: TGTGCCAGCAGCCGTAGCGGGAGGGACTCTCGAGAGACCCAGTACTTC
CDR3 protein: CASSRSGRDSRETQYF
V gene: TRBV9
J gene: TRBJ2-5
D gene: TRBD2
clone size: -

CDR3 DNA: TGTGCCAGTAGTCACTATAGCGAGCAGTACTTC
CDR3 protein: CASSHYSEQYF
V gene: TRBV19
J gene: TRBJ2-7
D gene: -
clone size: -

CDR3 DNA: TGTGCCAGCAGCCCCGACAGATACAATGAGCAGTTCTTC
CDR3 protein: CASSPDRYNEQFF
V gene: TRBV11-2
J gene: TRBJ2-1
D gene: -
clone size: -

CDR3 DNA: TGTGCCAGCAGTTTTATAATAGCGCGCATTGGAGACTCCTACGAGCAGTACTTC
CDR3 protein: CASSFIIARIGDSYEQYF
V gene: TRBV28
J gene: TRBJ2-7
D gene: -
clone size: -

CDR3 DNA: TGTGCCAGCAGCCCCCGCAATCAGCCCCAGCATTTT
CDR3 protein: CASSPRNQPQHF
V gene: TRBV7-2
J gene: TRBJ1-5
D gene: -
clone size: -

CDR3 DNA: TGTGCCAGCAGTCTGCAGGGGGCATCCTACGAGCAGTACTTC
CDR3 protein: CASSLQGASYEQYF
V gene: TRBV5-4
J gene: TRBJ2-7
D gene: TRBD1
clone size: -

CDR3 DNA: TGCGCCAGCAGCTTGCCGGCAGCCCAAGAGACCCAGTACTTC
CDR3 protein: CASSLPAAQETQYF
V gene: TRBV5-1
J gene: TRBJ2-5
D gene: -
clone size: -

CDR3 DNA: TGCGCCAGCAGCTTGGAACCAGGGTTCTATGGCTACACCTTC
CDR3 protein: CASSLEPGFYGYTF
V gene: TRBV5-1
J gene: TRBJ1-2
D gene: -
clone size: -

CDR3 DNA: TGTGCCAGCAGCCCAACTAGCGTACTTCTCGATGAGCAGTTCTTC
CDR3 protein: CASSPTSVLLDEQFF
V gene: TRBV9
J gene: TRBJ2-1
D gene: TRBD2
clone size: once

CDR3 DNA: TGTGCCAGCACTAGCAACGGTTGGTCCACTGAAGCTTTCTTT
CDR3 protein: CASTSNGWSTEAFF
V gene: TRBV28
J gene: TRBJ1-1
D gene: -
clone size: -

CDR3 DNA: TGTGCCAGCAGCGTAGCTCCCTCCCGGGAGAGCACAGATACGCAGTATTTT
CDR3 protein: CASSVAPSRESTDTQYF
V gene: TRBV9
J gene: TRBJ2-3
D gene: -
clone size: -

CDR3 DNA: TGCGCCAGCAGCCAAGACCCGGGTTCCGGGCATCAGCCCCAGCATTTT
CDR3 protein: CASSQDPGSGHQPQHF
V gene: TRBV4-1
J gene: TRBJ1-5
D gene: -
clone size: -

CDR3 DNA: TGCGCCAGCAGCTTCCGGGTCGGCAGTTCCACAGATACGCAGTATTTT
CDR3 protein: CASSFRVGSSTDTQYF
V gene: TRBV5-1
J gene: TRBJ2-3
D gene: -
clone size: -

CDR3 DNA: TGTGCCATCAGGACTAGCGGGATACCCTACAATGAGCAGTTCTTC
CDR3 protein: CAIRTSGIPYNEQFF
V gene: TRBV10-3
J gene: TRBJ2-1
D gene: TRBD2
clone size: -

CDR3 DNA: TGTGCCAGTAGTATAGGGGTTGGATATTACGAGCAGTACTTC
CDR3 protein: CASSIGVGYYEQYF
V gene: TRBV19
J gene: TRBJ2-7
D gene: -
clone size: -

CDR3 DNA: TGTGCCAGCAGTTACGGTTATAGCTCCTACGAGCAGTACTTC
CDR3 protein: CASSYGYSSYEQYF
V gene: TRBV6-5
J gene: TRBJ2-7
D gene: -
clone size: -

CDR3 DNA: TGTGCCAGCAGTAACAATGACAGGGGGCATGGCTACACCTTC
CDR3 protein: CASSNNDRGHGYTF
V gene: TRBV6-1
J gene: TRBJ1-2
D gene: TRBD1
clone size: -

CDR3 DNA: TGTGCCACTCACAGGGGGACGGCCGGTAACTACGAGCAGTACTTC
CDR3 protein: CATHRGTAGNYEQYF
V gene: TRBV11-1
J gene: TRBJ2-7
D gene: TRBD1
clone size: -

CDR3 DNA: TGTGCCAGCAGACGAATTTGGACAGGGCAGCCCCAGCATTTT
CDR3 protein: CASRRIWTGQPQHF
V gene: TRBV28
J gene: TRBJ1-5
D gene: TRBD1
clone size: -

CDR3 DNA: TGTGCCAGCAGCGTAGATGAGGGGCGCGGACACACTGAAGCTTTCTTT
CDR3 protein: CASSVDEGRGHTEAFF
V gene: TRBV9
J gene: TRBJ1-1
D gene: -
clone size: -

CDR3 DNA: TGCGCCAGCAGCTTGGAGAACAGGCGAGAAGCTTTCTTT
CDR3 protein: CASSLENRREAFF
V gene: TRBV5-1
J gene: TRBJ1-1
D gene: -
clone size: -

CDR3 DNA: TGTGCCAGCAGCTTAGGCCAGGGGGAAAAAGAGACCCAGTACTTC
CDR3 protein: CASSLGQGEKETQYF
V gene: TRBV7-9
J gene: TRBJ2-5
D gene: TRBD1
clone size: -

CDR3 DNA: TGTGCCAGCAGCAAAACTAGCGGCAGCACAGATACGCAGTATTTT
CDR3 protein: CASSKTSGSTDTQYF
V gene: TRBV5-6
J gene: TRBJ2-3
D gene: TRBD2
clone size: -

CDR3 DNA: TGTGCCTGGCGCCCCAACGTGGGAGGGTATGGCTACACCTTC
CDR3 protein: CAWRPNVGGYGYTF
V gene: TRBV30
J gene: TRBJ1-2
D gene: -
clone size: -

CDR3 DNA: TGTGCCAGCAGTTATACAGGGTCCGATCAGCCCCAGCATTTT
CDR3 protein: CASSYTGSDQPQHF
V gene: TRBV6-5
J gene: TRBJ1-5
D gene: -
clone size: -

CDR3 DNA: TGTGCCAGCAGCTTAGTAGCCGGGACAGACAGAGAGACCCAGTACTTC
CDR3 protein: CASSLVAGTDRETQYF
V gene: TRBV11-3
J gene: TRBJ2-5
D gene: TRBD1
clone size: -

CDR3 DNA: TGTGCCAGCAGCCAGGGTCGAAACACTGAAGCTTTCTTT
CDR3 protein: CASSQGRNTEAFF
V gene: TRBV14
J gene: TRBJ1-1
D gene: -
clone size: -